Presented here are 32 T cell receptor beta chains from one specimen sequenced in a study of OX40 agonist ivuxolimab in advanced cancers. Clones were sequenced by immunoSEQ multiplex PCR, and TCRdb holds only the in-frame ones, with some missing. In the table there are about 74,000 clones, about 80% of which are singletons. The sample consisted of CD4+ or CD8+ T cells sorted from blood, taken in a trial of the OX40 agonist ivuxolimab. The receptors originated from an adult with an advanced solid tumor such as melanoma, head and neck, liver or kidney cancer.

This chain links TRBV6-5 with TRBJ1-3; 7 positions agree with TRBD1. Germline-derived CDR1 and CDR2 are MNHEY and SVGAGI. CDR3 size: 15 residues. The junction had 2 bases not matched to a gene; V was cut back by 0 bases and J by 3 bases. The CDR3 loop is CASSYSHRGGNTIYF. In DNA, the CDR3 is TGTGCCAGCAGTTACTCGCACAGGGGTGGAAACACCATATATTTT.

V is TRBV27 and J is TRBJ2-3; possibly TRBD1 or TRBD2 for D (5 bases each). Between the trimmed V and J ends, which lost 4 bases and 0 bases, there was a span of 20 bases. CDR3 length equals 18 residues. Germline V lookup: CDR1 MNHEY, CDR2 SMNVEV (reference sequence). Here the CDR3 DNA reads TGTGCCAGCAGTTCCTCCGGGGCCCCGAGCCTAAGCACAGATACGCAGTATTTT. Its translation is CASSSSGAPSLSTDTQYF.

This clone was counted once. This rearrangement joins TRBV6-5 to TRBJ1-2, with TRBD1 as a possible D gene (6 bases). Trimming left V 4 bases short and J 8 bases short, with 11 bases between. This CDR3 has 12 residues. CDR1 is MNHEY and CDR2 is SVGAGI in the germline V gene. The CDR3 is CASSFQGIGYTF. The CDR3 region has the DNA TGTGCCAGCAGTTTCCAGGGGATCGGCTACACCTTC.

The V gene is TRBV28, the J gene TRBJ2-2; 7 bases agree with TRBD1. Losses at the gene ends were 7 bases for V and 5 bases for J; bases not matched to a gene: 13. The V gene's germline CDR1 is MDHEN and CDR2 SYDVKM. The CDR3 covers 16 residues. The CDR3 spells CASTLSTGIFTGELFF. The CDR3 coding sequence is TGTGCCAGCACCCTCTCGACAGGGATATTTACCGGGGAGCTGTTTTTT. The whole variable domain, filled in from reference TRBV28 and TRBJ2-2, reads DVKVTQSSRYLVKRTGEKVFLECVQDMDHENMFWYRQDPGLGLRLIYFSYDVKMKEKGDIPEGYSVSREKKERFSLILESASTNQTSMYLCASTLSTGIFTGELFFGEGSRLTVL.

This chain joins TRBV11-1 and TRBJ2-1; maybe TRBD2 (6 bases). CDR1 and CDR2 (germline): SGHAT, FQDESV (reference sequence). The CDR3 extends over 14 amino acids. Trimming left V 5 bases short and J 9 bases short, with 17 bases between. CDR3 nucleotides: TGTGCCAGCAGCCAAGTCCCGGGAGCCGGTGAGCAGTTCTTC. It specifies CASSQVPGAGEQFF. Filled out from reference TRBV11-1 and TRBJ2-1, the complete variable domain reads EAEVAQSPRYKITEKSQAVAFWCDPISGHATLYWYRQILGQGPELLVQFQDESVVDDSQLPKDRFSAERLKGVDSTLKIQPAELGDSAMYLCASSQVPGAGEQFFGPGTRLTVL.

The V gene is TRBV27, the J gene TRBJ1-3; unclear D gene. The CDR3 is 13 amino acids. Between the trimmed V and J ends, which lost 6 bases and 0 bases, there was a span of 6 bases. Germline assignment: CDR1 MNHEY and CDR2 SMNVEV (reference sequence). CDR3 in DNA: TGTGCCAGCAGGCCGCACTCTGGAAACACCATATATTTT. It codes for CASRPHSGNTIYF.

This clone was picked up a small number of times. The rearrangement links TRBV19 to TRBJ2-2; D tentatively fits TRBD1 or TRBD2 (5 bases each). Germline V gene lookup returns CDR1 LNHDA and CDR2 SQIVND (reference sequence). V was cut by 6 bases and J by 1 base, with 12 bases left in between. The CDR3 totals 15 residues. CDR3 region: CASRPGRRNTGELFF. For the CDR3, the DNA is TGTGCCAGTAGACCGGGACGACGGAACACCGGGGAGCTGTTTTTT.

The chain couples TRBV10-3 to TRBJ1-1; D is unclear. The CDR3 contains 12 residues. Germline V CDR1 and CDR2: ENHRY, SYGVKD. Trimming cost V 0 bases and J 7 bases, with 6 bases left between them. CDR3 DNA sequence: TGTGCCATCAGTGAGTCGGTCAGTGAAGCTTTCTTT. Amino acids: CAISESVSEAFF.

The V call is TRBV6-1, the J call TRBJ1-2; D is unclear. The CDR3 spans 15 residues. CDR1 and CDR2 from the germline V gene are MNHNS and SASEGT. V was clipped by 2 bases and J by 5 bases, with 15 bases between them. CDR3 in amino acids: CASSEQPGAQYGYTF. The CDR3 DNA follows: TGTGCCAGCAGTGAACAGCCCGGAGCCCAATATGGCTACACCTTC.

This chain links TRBV6-5 with TRBJ2-5, with D perhaps assigned TRBD1 or TRBD2 (5 bases each). The J call may be in error: the DNA end matches TRBJ2-7 better. This CDR3 has 14 residues. Germline-derived CDR1 and CDR2 are MNHEY and SVGAGI. In DNA, the CDR3 is TGTGCCAGCAGTTACTCGGGGCGGGCCGACGAGCAGTACTTC. This encodes CASSYSGRADEQYF.

V and J are TRBV7-2 and TRBJ2-3; the D gene could be TRBD1 or TRBD2 (5 bases each). Trimming shortened V by 0 bases and J by 4 bases, and 14 bases separated the two germline ends. The CDR3 is 16 residues long. Germline loops: CDR1 SGHTA, CDR2 FQGNSA. The CDR3 nucleotides read TGTGCCAGCAGCTTAGCCTATTCCCGAGGGGCAGATACGCAGTATTTT. As protein: CASSLAYSRGADTQYF.

This clone has a handful of counts. This chain connects TRBV5-1 to TRBJ2-7; 10 nucleotides agree with TRBD1. There are 19 residues in the CDR3. Trimming removed 4 bases from V and 5 bases from J; junction bases left unmatched: 21. Per the germline V gene, CDR1 is SGHRS and CDR2 is YFSETQ. CDR3 DNA sequence: TGCGCCAGCAGCCTGGACCGGGACAGGGGCCGGGAATGTTCTAACGAGCAGTACGTC. Its translation is CASSLDRDRGRECSNEQYV.

This clone was seen only once. The V and J genes are TRBV11-2 and TRBJ2-7, with 8 bases identical to TRBD1. From germline, CDR1 is SGHAT and CDR2 FQNNGV. V lost 5 bases, J lost 6 bases, and 6 bases stayed unmatched. The CDR3 length is 13 residues. The CDR3 sequence is CASSKGQGAEQYV. The CDR3 DNA reads TGTGCCAGCAGCAAGGGGCAGGGGGCCGAGCAGTACGTC.

J is TRBJ2-5 and V is TRBV20-1; D is possibly TRBD2 (7 bases). Germline values: CDR1 DFQATT, CDR2 SNEGSKA (reference sequence). V was cut by 8 bases and J by 10 bases, with 14 bases left in between. This CDR3 has 10 amino acids. CDR3 sequence reads: CSCGGADQYF. The CDR3 DNA follows: TGCAGTTGTGGGGGGGCGGACCAGTACTTC.

This clone was counted between two and nine times. The CDR3, as DNA: TGTGCCAGCAGTGAAGCGCTGGGCCGTATGAACACTGAAGCTTTCTTT. Amino acids: CASSEALGRMNTEAFF. The chain carries TRBV2 and TRBJ1-1; D is ambiguous. V was cut by 0 bases and J by 0 bases, with 11 bases left in between. Germline V gene lookup returns CDR1 SNHLY and CDR2 FYNNEI. The CDR3 totals 16 residues.

The gene calls are TRBV11-3 and TRBJ2-1; 9 bases match TRBD2. CDR3 length equals 15 residues. Losses at the gene ends were 4 bases for V and 3 bases for J; bases not matched to a gene: 4. The V gene's germline CDR1 is SGHNT and CDR2 YENEEA. The CDR3, as DNA: TGTGCCAGCAGCTACGGAGCGGGGGGCTACAATGAGCAGTTCTTC. Protein: CASSYGAGGYNEQFF.

Written as DNA, the CDR3 is TGTGCCAGCAGCCCCCAGGTTAGGGAGTGGGCTTTCTTT. Its translation is CASSPQVREWAFF. The V gene is TRBV9, the J gene TRBJ1-1; D not resolved. Germline assignment: CDR1 SGDLS and CDR2 YYNGEE. The CDR3 loop spans 13 amino acids. V shed 4 bases and J shed 11 bases, with 18 bases lying between them. The full variable domain, its missing parts supplied by reference TRBV9 and TRBJ1-1, is DSGVTQTPKHLITATGQRVTLRCSPRSGDLSVYWYQQSLDQGLQFLIQYYNGEERAKGNILERFSAQQFPDLHSELNLSSLELGDSALYFCASSPQVREWAFFGQGTRLTVV.

The chain couples TRBV27 to TRBJ1-5, with a tentative D call TRBD1 (5 bases). CDR3 length: 15 residues. V dropped 3 bases and J dropped 2 bases, with 11 bases sitting between them. In germline, CDR1 is MNHEY, CDR2 SMNVEV (reference sequence). The CDR3 spells CASSFWGIGNQPQHF. In DNA form, the CDR3 reads TGTGCCAGCAGTTTTTGGGGGATTGGCAATCAGCCCCAGCATTTT.

The genes are TRBV18 and TRBJ2-6; a possible D gene is TRBD1 (6 bases). The germline gives CDR1 KGHSH, CDR2 LQKENI. The CDR3 runs 15 residues. V was pared by 1 base and J by 4 bases, with 8 bases between. CDR3 DNA: TGTGCCAGCTCACCACGCAGGGGAGGGGCCAACGTCCTGACTTTC. Protein sequence: CASSPRRGGANVLTF.

J is TRBJ2-5 and V is TRBV9, with 9 bases identical to TRBD2. Germline-derived CDR1 and CDR2 are SGDLS and YYNGEE. The CDR3 covers 16 residues. With V trimmed by 0 bases and J by 2 bases, 5 bases remained unmatched. In DNA, the CDR3 is TGTGCCAGCAGCGTAGAAAGCGGGAGGACACAAGAGACCCAGTACTTC. Its protein product is CASSVESGRTQETQYF.

V gene TRBV5-1 combines with J gene TRBJ2-7; TRBD1 aligns across 10 bases. Germline values: CDR1 SGHRS, CDR2 YFSETQ. The CDR3 is made up of 15 amino acids. Unmatched junction bases numbered 13, after V lost 9 bases and J lost 4 bases. The CDR3 region has the DNA TGCGCCACCTCTCTGAGGGGACAGGGGAATTACGAGCAGTACTTC. Protein product: CATSLRGQGNYEQYF.

This clone was observed a single time. The chain has TRBV6-6 and TRBJ2-7, with 10 bases identical to TRBD1. J gave up 5 bases and V 4 bases, and 5 bases lay outside the gene matches. The CDR3 consists of 14 residues. Germline values: CDR1 MNHNY, CDR2 SVGAGI (reference sequence). The CDR3 region is CASSLWGQGHEQYF. CDR3 DNA sequence: TGTGCCAGCAGTTTATGGGGACAGGGGCACGAGCAGTACTTC.

The genes are TRBV9 and TRBJ2-7, with TRBD1 matching 8 bases. The CDR3 spans 14 residues. V shed 0 bases and J 5 bases; nucleotides not matched to a gene: 4. Germline V CDR1 and CDR2: SGDLS, YYNGEE. The CDR3 nucleotides read TGTGCCAGCAGCGTAGCGGCAGGGGGCGACGAGCAGTACTTC. The encoded protein is CASSVAAGGDEQYF.

The table lists this clone with a count of one. The V and J genes are TRBV5-1 and TRBJ2-3; tentative D call: TRBD1 (6 bases). Germline loops: CDR1 SGHRS, CDR2 YFSETQ. Trimming pared 4 bases from V and 0 bases from J, leaving 18 bases between. This CDR3 is built from 17 residues. The CDR3 DNA is TGCGCCAGCAGCCTGGGTAACCGGGACACGAGCACAGATACGCAGTATTTT. Translation: CASSLGNRDTSTDTQYF.

The chain joins TRBV13 to TRBJ2-1; D unresolved. V lost 5 bases, J lost 0 bases, and 14 bases lay in between. CDR3 size: 16 residues. Germline V CDR1 and CDR2: PRHDT, FYEKMQ (reference sequence). Here the CDR3 reads CASSVASESSYNEQFF. CDR3 DNA: TGTGCCAGCAGCGTCGCCAGCGAGAGCTCCTACAATGAGCAGTTCTTC.

This clone was observed a few times. Distinct nucleotide sequences in the sample also encode this CDR3. This chain uses TRBV6-6 with TRBJ2-6, with a possible D match to TRBD2 (5 bases). Germline V CDR1 and CDR2: MNHNY, SVGAGI (reference sequence). The ends were cut back, 2 bases at V and 2 bases at J, with 10 bases in the middle. This CDR3 region has 16 residues. CDR3 sequence (DNA): TGTGCCAGCAGTTACCGCCGAGGGACTGGGGCCAACGTCCTGACTTTC. Its translation is CASSYRRGTGANVLTF.

This chain links TRBV4-3 with TRBJ2-2, with 10 bases matching TRBD2. The J segment lost 5 bases and the V segment lost 0 bases, leaving 6 bases of the junction unmatched. Germline lookup yields CDR1 LGHNA and CDR2 YSLEER. The CDR3 sequence is 17 residues long. As DNA, the CDR3 is TGCGCCAGCAGCCAAGACCCTAGCGGGAGTAGAACCGGGGAGCTGTTTTTT. Translating it yields CASSQDPSGSRTGELFF.

This clone was picked up a small number of times. The chain links TRBV7-2 to TRBJ1-1; D is unclear. This CDR3 is built from 14 residues. Trimming removed 1 base from V and 1 base from J, with 7 bases in between. Per the germline V gene, CDR1 is SGHTA and CDR2 is FQGNSA. CDR3 bases: TGTGCCAGCAGCTTAGTACCAGGGAACACTGAAGCTTTCTTT. This codes for CASSLVPGNTEAFF.

The CDR3 nucleotides are TGTGCCAGCAGTTACCAGTGGGTTCGGCTGAACACTGAAGCTTTCTTT. Amino acids: CASSYQWVRLNTEAFF. The V call is TRBV6-5, the J call TRBJ1-1, with D unresolved. This CDR3 is built from 16 residues. V was shortened by 2 bases and J by 0 bases, with 13 bases between the two germline ends. CDR1 and CDR2 from the germline V gene are MNHEY and SVGAGI.

The chain carries TRBV9 and TRBJ1-5; no reliable D call. V was shortened by 0 bases and J by 5 bases, with 6 bases between the two germline ends. The CDR3 contains 13 residues. Germline V gene data show CDR1 as SGDLS and CDR2 as YYNGEE. In nucleotides, the CDR3 is TGTGCCAGCAGCGTAGCGGTCGATCAGCCCCAGCATTTT. Amino acid sequence: CASSVAVDQPQHF.

The chain employs TRBV19 and TRBJ1-5; D is undetermined. CDR3 length equals 15 residues. Per the germline V gene, CDR1 is LNHDA and CDR2 is SQIVND (reference sequence). The V and J ends lost 7 bases and 7 bases respectively, with 20 bases between them. The CDR3 bases are TGTGCCAGTACCTCCAGACAATGGGCGGGCCAGCCCCAGCATTTT. This codes for CASTSRQWAGQPQHF.

The chain is built from TRBV6-1 and TRBJ2-6; either TRBD1 or TRBD2 may fit D (5 bases each). The ends were cut back, 4 bases at V and 0 bases at J, with 7 bases in the middle. The CDR3 is made up of 15 amino acids. CDR1 is MNHNS and CDR2 is SASEGT in the germline V gene. CDR3 sequence (DNA): TGTGCCAGCAGTGCAGGGAGCTCTGGGGCCAACGTCCTGACTTTC. Amino acid sequence: CASSAGSSGANVLTF.